The source of this T cell receptor beta chain is a study of OX40 agonist ivuxolimab in advanced cancers. TCRdb keeps only in-frame clones here, not all; method: immunoSEQ multiplex PCR. In the table there are 40,000 or so clones, about four fifths of which are singletons. General study findings and limits: With doses of 0.1 to 3.0 mg/kg, CD4+ and CD8+ blood T cells had undergone clonal expansion by week 6.

For this clone: The antigen is undetermined.

Trimming took off 9 bases at V and 2 bases at J, with 11 bases between the two ends. Per the germline V gene, CDR1 is SEHNR and CDR2 is FQNEAQ (reference sequence). The CDR3 runs 12 residues. Sequences were derived from CD4+ or CD8+ T cells sorted from blood, sampled in a trial of the OX40 agonist ivuxolimab. The TCR originated in an adult with an advanced solid tumor such as melanoma, head and neck, liver or kidney cancer. J is TRBJ2-7 and V is TRBV7-9; possibly TRBD1 for D (5 bases). As DNA, the CDR3 is TGTGCCAGTAGGCAGGGAACCTACGAGCAGTACTTC. The encoded protein is CASRQGTYEQYF.